The rows below give T cell receptor beta chains drawn from one sample of a study of a mutant IDH1 vaccine in newly diagnosed glioma. The antigens these receptors bind are not known. Method: immunoSEQ multiplex PCR; TCRdb's copy keeps in-frame clones and lacks some. The top ten hold over 4.5% of the sample, which has 53,000 or so clones, just under 80% seen once. The sequencing used PBMCs, collected from a glioma patient whose treatment included an IDH1 peptide vaccine. These receptors came from a man aged 45 to 65 with glioma. CDR3s include the opening cysteine and the closing phenylalanine or tryptophan. The D gene is left open where the match is weak. Where a row states a size, it is once, few, many or the class of an expanded clone; other rows omit it.

size	length	V	D	J	CDR3	DNA
once	14	TRBV6-6	TRBD1	TRBJ1-4	CASSSGTGAEKLFF	TGTGCCAGCAGTTCCGGGACAGGGGCTGAAAAACTGTTTTTT
-	16	TRBV7-9	TRBD2	TRBJ2-5	CASSQIRAGGGETQYF	TGTGCCAGCAGCCAAATCAGAGCGGGGGGTGGAGAGACCCAGTACTTC
-	15	TRBV4-3	-	TRBJ2-5	CASSQERWLGETQYF	TGCGCCAGCAGCCAAGAACGGTGGTTGGGAGAGACCCAGTACTTC
-	14	TRBV14	-	TRBJ1-2	CASSQAVLAYGYTF	TGTGCCAGCAGCCAAGCGGTTTTAGCCTATGGCTACACCTTC
-	15	TRBV9	TRBD1	TRBJ2-5	CASSPRQGAGETQYF	TGTGCCAGCAGCCCCCGACAGGGGGCGGGAGAGACCCAGTACTTC
-	16	TRBV5-4	TRBD2	TRBJ2-5	CASSLGSRGSQETQYF	TGTGCCAGCAGCTTGGGGTCGCGGGGGTCCCAAGAGACCCAGTACTTC
-	15	TRBV27	TRBD1	TRBJ1-4	CASSAPGQGRAKLFF	TGTGCCAGCAGTGCCCCGGGACAGGGGAGGGCAAAACTGTTTTTT
few	15	TRBV2	-	TRBJ1-6	CASRQDSPGRSPLHF	TGTGCCAGCAGACAGGACAGCCCGGGTAGATCACCCCTCCACTTT
-	15	TRBV7-8	-	TRBJ2-7	CASSQHSLSSYEQYF	TGTGCCAGCAGCCAACACAGCCTAAGCTCCTACGAGCAGTACTTC
-	13	TRBV7-2	-	TRBJ2-6	CASGGSGANVLTF	TGTGCCAGCGGGGGGTCGGGGGCCAACGTCCTGACTTTC
-	15	TRBV19	-	TRBJ1-1	CASIESLGWGTEAFF	TGTGCCAGTATAGAGTCTTTGGGTTGGGGCACTGAAGCTTTCTTT
-	15	TRBV6-1	TRBD2	TRBJ2-7	CASSHQRGVSSEQYF	TGTGCCAGCAGCCACCAGCGGGGGGTCTCCTCCGAGCAGTACTTC
-	14	TRBV6-5	TRBD1	TRBJ1-5	CASSFQGANQPQHF	TGTGCCAGCAGTTTTCAGGGGGCAAATCAGCCCCAGCATTTT
-	13	TRBV2	-	TRBJ1-5	CASSEEGVQPQHF	TGTGCCAGCAGTGAAGAGGGGGTTCAGCCCCAGCATTTT
few	14	TRBV11-3	TRBD1	TRBJ1-1	CASSLATGDTEAFF	TGTGCCAGCAGCTTAGCCACAGGGGACACTGAAGCTTTCTTT
-	13	TRBV9	-	TRBJ2-7	CASSVSWGEEQYF	TGTGCCAGCAGCGTCTCGTGGGGCGAGGAGCAGTACTTC
-	13	TRBV19	TRBD1	TRBJ1-1	CASSNNRDSEAFF	TGTGCCAGTAGCAACAATCGGGACAGTGAAGCTTTCTTT
-	13	TRBV18	-	TRBJ2-5	CASSPRMEETQYF	TGTGCCAGCTCACCCCGGATGGAGGAGACCCAGTACTTC
-	15	TRBV2	TRBD2	TRBJ2-5	CASSRLAATQETQYF	TGTGCCAGCAGTAGACTAGCGGCGACGCAAGAGACCCAGTACTTC
-	13	TRBV10-3	TRBD1	TRBJ1-1	CAISADRATEAFF	TGTGCCATCAGTGCGGACAGGGCCACTGAAGCTTTCTTT
-	15	TRBV19	-	TRBJ2-3	CASSFRDGTTDTQYF	TGTGCCAGTAGTTTCCGGGACGGTACCACAGATACGCAGTATTTT
-	15	TRBV6-5	-	TRBJ2-2	CASSYQQGPTGELFF	TGTGCCAGCAGCTACCAACAGGGCCCCACCGGGGAGCTGTTTTTT
-	13	TRBV2	-	TRBJ2-5	CASSEGRQETQYF	TGTGCCAGCAGTGAGGGCAGACAAGAGACCCAGTACTTC
-	17	TRBV4-1	TRBD1	TRBJ1-4	CASSPGGRAGGNEKLFF	TGCGCCAGCAGCCCAGGGGGACGGGCCGGGGGTAATGAAAAACTGTTTTTT
-	15	TRBV7-8	-	TRBJ1-4	CASSLGISTNEKLFF	TGTGCCAGCAGTTTAGGTATTTCGACTAATGAAAAACTGTTTTTT
-	14	TRBV6-5	-	TRBJ2-3	CASSPGTFTDTQYF	TGTGCCAGCAGCCCAGGTACCTTCACAGATACGCAGTATTTT
-	14	TRBV7-2	-	TRBJ2-7	CASSGEQGPGEQYF	TGTGCCAGCAGTGGGGAACAGGGACCGGGCGAGCAGTACTTC
-	15	TRBV19	TRBD2	TRBJ2-1	CASTQWGGSYNEQFF	TGTGCCAGTACCCAATGGGGGGGCTCCTACAATGAGCAGTTCTTC
-	14	TRBV11-1	TRBD2	TRBJ2-3	CASSLGAAGGPKYF	TGTGCCAGCAGCTTAGGTGCAGCGGGGGGGCCGAAGTATTTT
-	14	TRBV25-1	-	TRBJ1-1	CASSEFRGRTEAFF	TGTGCCAGCAGTGAATTTCGGGGCAGGACTGAAGCTTTCTTT
-	14	TRBV28	-	TRBJ1-4	CASSPGRRSEKLFF	TGTGCCAGCAGTCCCGGTAGGAGAAGTGAAAAACTGTTTTTT
-	16	TRBV4-2	-	TRBJ2-1	CASSQGDQVRVGEQFF	TGTGCCAGCAGCCAAGGGGACCAGGTGAGGGTCGGTGAGCAGTTCTTC
-	14	TRBV18	-	TRBJ2-7	CASSPQTKANEQYF	TGTGCCAGCTCACCGCAGACAAAGGCCAACGAGCAGTACTTC
-	14	TRBV5-4	-	TRBJ2-5	CASSPAVTRETQYF	TGTGCCAGCAGCCCCGCAGTCACTCGAGAGACCCAGTACTTC
-	12	TRBV11-2	-	TRBJ1-1	CASSQIIPEAFF	TGTGCCAGCAGCCAAATAATCCCTGAAGCTTTCTTT
-	15	TRBV5-5	TRBD1	TRBJ2-2	CASSPGTVNTGELFF	TGTGCCAGCAGTCCCGGGACAGTCAACACCGGGGAGCTGTTTTTT